This T cell receptor (beta chain) is from a study of cytomegalovirus exposure and HLA in healthy donors. A remark on this clone: Its antigen is currently unknown.

The PCR used 60 Vbeta and 13 Jbeta primers. Sequencing was performed with immunoSEQ multiplex PCR; in TCRdb, only in-frame clones are kept and a portion is missing. The sample consists of over 200,000 clones, 70% to 85% of them appearing once. Study outcomes and limitations: Reports showed the classifier diagnosing cytomegalovirus status with high specificity and sensitivity.

The specimen was PBMCs. This TCR was recovered from a woman in her fifties or sixties in good health and CMV-seropositive.

This CDR3 is CASSDSSNTGELFF. The CDR3 nucleotides read TGTGCCAGCAGTGATAGTAGCAACACCGGGGAGCTGTTTTTT. V usage is TRBV6-1 and J usage is TRBJ2-2; D not certain. Germline V gene data show CDR1 as MNHNS and CDR2 as SASEGT. Trimming took 3 bases from V and 2 from J, leaving 7 bases between them. The CDR3 has 14 residues.